This paragraph reports one T cell receptor (beta chain). Its specificity is unknown. Autoimmune disease history or systemic immunosuppression barred patients. Repertoires were generated with immunoSEQ multiplex PCR, while TCRdb's copy carries only in-frame clones and drops some. The table lists some 70,000 clones, 86% of them singletons, with 2.8% in the top ten. V trimming: 0 bases; J trimming: 4 bases; junction bases outside the gene matches: 2. This CDR3 has 14 residues. CDR1 is LGHNA, CDR2 YSLEER, per germline. This entry comes from a study of OX40 agonist ivuxolimab in advanced cancers. About the research overall: With a range of roughly 20 to 80, age averaged roughly 60 years, and roughly 80% were male.

Study findings and constraints: No determination was made of the antigen specificity of the expanded peripheral T cells. Both blood CD4+ and CD8+ T cells showed clonal growth by week 6 at 0.1 to 3.0 mg/kg.

The chain is built from TRBV4-3 and TRBJ1-2; TRBD1 matches 7 bases. The source material was CD4+ or CD8+ T cells sorted from blood, sampled in a trial of the OX40 agonist ivuxolimab. This TCR came from an adult with an advanced solid tumor such as melanoma, head and neck, liver or kidney cancer. CDR3 protein: CASSQERTGYGYTF. The CDR3 coding sequence is TGCGCCAGCAGCCAAGAGAGGACAGGCTATGGCTACACCTTC.